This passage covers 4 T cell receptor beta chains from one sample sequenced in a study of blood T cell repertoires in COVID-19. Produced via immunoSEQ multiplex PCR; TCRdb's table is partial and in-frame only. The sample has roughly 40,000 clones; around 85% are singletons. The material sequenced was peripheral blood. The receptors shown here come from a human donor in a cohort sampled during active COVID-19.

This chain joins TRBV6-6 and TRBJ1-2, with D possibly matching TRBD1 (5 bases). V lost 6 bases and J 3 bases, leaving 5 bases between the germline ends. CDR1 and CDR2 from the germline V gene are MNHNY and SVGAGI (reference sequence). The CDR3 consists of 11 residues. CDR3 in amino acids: CASRQDYGYTF. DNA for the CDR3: TGTGCCAGCAGACAGGACTATGGCTACACCTTC.

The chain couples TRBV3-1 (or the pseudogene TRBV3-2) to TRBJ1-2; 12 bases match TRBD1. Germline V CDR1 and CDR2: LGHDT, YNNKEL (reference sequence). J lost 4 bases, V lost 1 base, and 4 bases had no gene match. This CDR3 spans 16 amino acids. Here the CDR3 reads CASSQAGTGGTYGYTF. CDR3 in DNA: TGTGCCAGCAGCCAAGCCGGGACAGGGGGCACCTATGGCTACACCTTC.

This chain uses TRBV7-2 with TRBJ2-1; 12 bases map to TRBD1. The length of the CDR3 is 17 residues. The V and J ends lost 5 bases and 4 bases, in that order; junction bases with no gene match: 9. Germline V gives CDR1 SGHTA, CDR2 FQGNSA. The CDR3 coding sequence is TGTGCCAGCAGCCACATGGGACAGGGGGCTTGGTACAATGAGCAGTTCTTC. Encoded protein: CASSHMGQGAWYNEQFF.

Here the CDR3 DNA reads TGTGCCAGCAGCTTGCGGGGGATTACGCAAGAGCAGTACTTC. Its protein product is CASSLRGITQEQYF. J is TRBJ2-7 and V is TRBV7-2, with TRBD2 matching over 7 bases. Germline values: CDR1 SGHTA, CDR2 FQGNSA. V trimming: 3 bases; J trimming: 7 bases; junction bases outside the gene matches: 9. The CDR3 spans 14 residues. Filled out from reference TRBV7-2 and TRBJ2-7, the complete variable domain reads GAGVSQSPSNKVTEKGKDVELRCDPISGHTALYWYRQSLGQGLEFLIYFQGNSAPDKSGLPSDRFSAERTGGSVSTLTIQRTQQEDSAVYLCASSLRGITQEQYFGPGTRLTVT.